This T cell receptor beta chain was recovered during a study of OX40 agonist ivuxolimab in advanced cancers. Germline CDR1 reads MNHEY; CDR2 reads SVGAGI. CDR3 length equals 14 residues. V shed 5 bases and J shed 5 bases, with 15 bases lying between them. This clone has only a few counts. Its specificity is unknown. Data came from immunoSEQ multiplex PCR; TCRdb stores just in-frame clones and leaves some out. The sample yields 35,000 to 45,000 clones, about 74% seen once. General observations from the study: Average numbers of expanded clones were greater in CD8+ T cells than in CD4+. Antigen specificity was not determined for the expanded peripheral T cells.

Blood draws occurred at baseline, cycle 4 day 1, and cycle 7 day 1. The TCR originated in an adult with an advanced solid tumor such as melanoma, head and neck, liver or kidney cancer. The sample here was CD4+ or CD8+ T cells sorted from blood, taken in a trial of the OX40 agonist ivuxolimab. The J gene is TRBJ2-5, the V gene TRBV6-5; D perhaps matches TRBD2 (5 bases). CDR3 protein: CASSPTGVWETQYF. The CDR3 DNA reads as TGTGCCAGCAGTCCTACCGGGGTCTGGGAGACCCAGTACTTC.